A selection of T cell receptor beta chains follows, all from one sample in a study of T-cell reconstitution after alpha-beta-depleted transplantation in children. TCRdb independently ran MiXCR on the PCR reads; one entry per CDR3 protein. The sample yields 4,400 or so distinct CDR3 sequences, around 12% seen once. Sequences were derived from PBMCs, mostly from graft donor cells, sampled 60 days after TCRalphabeta/CD19-depleted stem cell transplant. The receptor source for this set is a male patient under 10 years old who had a stem cell transplant for acute lymphoblastic leukemia, so the T cells may come from the graft donor. The conserved cysteine and the conserved F or W are not part of the CDR3 here. The order of the fields is CDR3 protein, J gene, V gene.

ASSPYIGRNTEAF | TRBJ1-1 | TRBV7-2
AIGQGTNEKLF | TRBJ1-4 | TRBV19
AISPGISWAGLITDTQY | TRBJ2-3 | TRBV4-2
ASSLGHSGINEQF | TRBJ2-1 | TRBV7-9
ASSKENRTCSGANVLT | TRBJ2-6 | TRBV21-1
ASSLGTGAINEQF | TRBJ2-1 | TRBV7-9
SANPGREVETQY | TRBJ2-5 | TRBV20-1
ASRDGELF | TRBJ2-2 | TRBV6-2/TRBV6-3
ASRQWPDTEAF | TRBJ1-1 | TRBV3-1
ASSQRQGPGNTIY | TRBJ1-3 | TRBV12-1
ASSLASGIYNEQF | TRBJ2-1 | TRBV7-2
ASSALAGGTDEQF | TRBJ2-1 | TRBV4-3
ASSLRPLGTQY | TRBJ2-3 | TRBV28
ASSVVAFPYEQY | TRBJ2-7 | TRBV9
ASSVRRETNEKLF | TRBJ1-4 | TRBV5-5
ASSPGQGTYEQY | TRBJ2-7 | TRBV12-3/TRBV12-4
ASSLDGGRDTEAF | TRBJ1-1 | TRBV7-2
ASSGRDSYLDTQY | TRBJ2-3 | TRBV9
ASRRGGEKLF | TRBJ1-4 | TRBV7-9
ASRKGTANTEAF | TRBJ1-1 | TRBV10-2
ASSPRQGGSYNEQF | TRBJ2-1 | TRBV7-3
ASSYAPALDIYEQY | TRBJ2-7 | TRBV6-5
ASSLGRDRGDSF | TRBJ1-1 | TRBV7-3
SVKQGAYGYT | TRBJ1-2 | TRBV20-1
ASSLTRATDTQY | TRBJ2-3 | TRBV12-3/TRBV12-4
ASSRWAEPNTIY | TRBJ1-3 | TRBV5-1
ASSSASRGRGDEQF | TRBJ2-1 | TRBV12-3/TRBV12-4
ASSLVPENTEAF | TRBJ1-1 | TRBV5-1
ARSAGWEQY | TRBJ2-7 | TRBV5-5
ASSPPGQGNSPLH | TRBJ1-6 | TRBV7-4
ASSLNSALNSPLH | TRBJ1-6 | TRBV7-9
ASRLYLGGRGSDTQY | TRBJ2-3 | TRBV12-2
ASSRPSGVGEQF | TRBJ2-1 | TRBV4-1
ASSRGYEQY | TRBJ2-7 | TRBV5-4
AMGPGLLGAGLITDTQY | TRBJ2-3 | TRBV5-2
ASSFTSYSGGPRETQY | TRBJ2-5 | TRBV7-3
ASSYRQGVITEAF | TRBJ1-1 | TRBV6-6
SASGAGTGHNEQF | TRBJ2-1 | TRBV20-1
ASSLGDRGTQY | TRBJ2-5 | TRBV7-9
SVPTWSGELF | TRBJ2-2 | TRBV29-1
SARDRGRAYNSPLH | TRBJ1-6 | TRBV20-1
ASSPRTGSNEKLF | TRBJ1-4 | TRBV7-8
ASRLAGVYYEQY | TRBJ2-7 | TRBV6-2/TRBV6-3
ASSATGEWGYT | TRBJ1-2 | TRBV6-1
ATIVGGKNIQY | TRBJ2-4 | TRBV24-1
ASILGVGSSYEQY | TRBJ2-7 | TRBV25-1
ASSLSNEQF | TRBJ2-1 | TRBV12-3/TRBV12-4
SASPAITHSPEAF | TRBJ1-1 | TRBV20-1
AIGPGPLGAGLITDTQY | TRBJ2-3 | TRBV7-9
ASSFFNANTGELF | TRBJ2-2 | TRBV7-2
ASSPSRGQGSIEQF | TRBJ2-1 | TRBV5-1
ASSFLLPPEAF | TRBJ1-1 | TRBV28
ASSPSSSGVEKLF | TRBJ1-4 | TRBV28
ASSLAGGLQY | TRBJ2-3 | TRBV5-4
ASRPPLYIDEQY | TRBJ2-7 | TRBV27
ASSPLPGQSMNTEAF | TRBJ1-1 | TRBV6-5
ASSYVLTSGGTNEQF | TRBJ2-1 | TRBV6-6
ASSPERSADTQY | TRBJ2-3 | TRBV18
ASRGTSGDSYEQY | TRBJ2-7 | TRBV2
ASSPKGGENIQY | TRBJ2-4 | TRBV18